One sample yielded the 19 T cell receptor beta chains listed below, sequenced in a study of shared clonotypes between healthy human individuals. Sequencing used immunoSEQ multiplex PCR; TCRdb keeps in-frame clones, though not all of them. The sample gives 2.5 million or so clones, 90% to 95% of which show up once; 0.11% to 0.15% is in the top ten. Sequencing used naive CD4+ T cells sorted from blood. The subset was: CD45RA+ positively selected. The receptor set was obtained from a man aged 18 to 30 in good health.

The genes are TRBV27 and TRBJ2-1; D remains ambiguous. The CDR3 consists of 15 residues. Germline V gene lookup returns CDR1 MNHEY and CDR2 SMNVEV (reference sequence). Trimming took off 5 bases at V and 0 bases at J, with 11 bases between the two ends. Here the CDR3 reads CASSLPGSSYNEQFF. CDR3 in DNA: TGTGCCAGCAGTCTCCCGGGCAGCTCCTACAATGAGCAGTTCTTC.

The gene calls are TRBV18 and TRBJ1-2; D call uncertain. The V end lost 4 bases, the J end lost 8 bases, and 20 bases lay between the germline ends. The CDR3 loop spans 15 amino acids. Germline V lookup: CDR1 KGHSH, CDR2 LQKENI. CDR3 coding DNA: TGTGCCAGCTCACAAAAGGAGGGAACCGGAGCAGGCTACACCTTC. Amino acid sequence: CASSQKEGTGAGYTF.

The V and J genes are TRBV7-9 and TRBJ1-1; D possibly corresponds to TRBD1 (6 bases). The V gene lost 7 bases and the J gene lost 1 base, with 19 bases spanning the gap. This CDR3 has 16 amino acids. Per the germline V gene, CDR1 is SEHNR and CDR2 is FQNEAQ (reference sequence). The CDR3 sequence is CASTPRWGAENTEAFF. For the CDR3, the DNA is TGTGCCAGCACCCCTCGGTGGGGGGCTGAGAACACTGAAGCTTTCTTT.

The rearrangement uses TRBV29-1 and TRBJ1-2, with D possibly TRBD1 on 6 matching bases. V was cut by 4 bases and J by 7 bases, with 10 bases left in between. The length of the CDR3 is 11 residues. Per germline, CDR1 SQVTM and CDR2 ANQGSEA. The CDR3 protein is CSVGGGSGYTF. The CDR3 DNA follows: TGCAGCGTTGGAGGGGGAAGTGGCTACACCTTC. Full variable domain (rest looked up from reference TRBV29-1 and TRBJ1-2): SAVISQKPSRDICQRGTSLTIQCQVDSQVTMMFWYRQQPGQSLTLIATANQGSEATYESGFVIDKFPISRPNLTFSTLTVSNMSPEDSSIYLCSVGGGSGYTFGSGTRLTVV.

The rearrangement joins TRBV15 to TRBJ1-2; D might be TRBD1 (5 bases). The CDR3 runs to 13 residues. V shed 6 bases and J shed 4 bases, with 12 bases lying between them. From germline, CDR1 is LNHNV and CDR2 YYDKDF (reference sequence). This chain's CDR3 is CATSSSGIYGYTF. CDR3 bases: TGTGCCACCAGTTCCTCAGGGATCTATGGCTACACCTTC.

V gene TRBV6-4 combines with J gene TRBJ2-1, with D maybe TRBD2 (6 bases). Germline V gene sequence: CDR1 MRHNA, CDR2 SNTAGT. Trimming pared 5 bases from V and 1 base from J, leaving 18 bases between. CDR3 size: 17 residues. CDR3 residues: CASSRGFGSGSYNEQFF. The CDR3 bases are TGTGCCAGCAGTCGGGGGTTTGGTAGTGGGTCCTACAATGAGCAGTTCTTC.

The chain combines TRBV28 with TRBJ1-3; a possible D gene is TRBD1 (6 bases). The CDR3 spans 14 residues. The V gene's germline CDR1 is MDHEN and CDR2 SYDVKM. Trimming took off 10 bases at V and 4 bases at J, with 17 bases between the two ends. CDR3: CAIQGQGQGNTIYF. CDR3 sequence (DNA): TGTGCCATCCAGGGGCAGGGTCAAGGAAACACCATATATTTT.

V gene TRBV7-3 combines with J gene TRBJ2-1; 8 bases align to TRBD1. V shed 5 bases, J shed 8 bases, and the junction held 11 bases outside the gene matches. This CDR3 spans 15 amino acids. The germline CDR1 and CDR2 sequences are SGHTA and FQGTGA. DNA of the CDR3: TGTGCCAGCAGCCTCAGGACAGGGTGGGGCGATGAGCAGTTCTTC. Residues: CASSLRTGWGDEQFF.

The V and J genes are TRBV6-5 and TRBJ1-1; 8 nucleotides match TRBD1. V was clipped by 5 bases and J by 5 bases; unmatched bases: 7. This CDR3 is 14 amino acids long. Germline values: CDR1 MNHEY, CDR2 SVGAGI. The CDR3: CASSRGQGKTEAFF. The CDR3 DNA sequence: TGTGCCAGCAGTCGCGGACAGGGTAAGACTGAAGCTTTCTTT.

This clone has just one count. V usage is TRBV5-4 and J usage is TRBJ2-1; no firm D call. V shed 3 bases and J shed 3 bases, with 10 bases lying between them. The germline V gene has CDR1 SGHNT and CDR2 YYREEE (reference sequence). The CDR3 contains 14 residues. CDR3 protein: CASSSTGLYNEQFF. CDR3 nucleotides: TGTGCCAGCAGCTCCACCGGCCTCTACAATGAGCAGTTCTTC. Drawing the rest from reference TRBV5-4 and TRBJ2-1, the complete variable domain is ETGVTQSPTHLIKTRGQQVTLRCSSQSGHNTVSWYQQALGQGPQFIFQYYREEENGRGNFPPRFSGLQFPNYSSELNVNALELDDSALYLCASSSTGLYNEQFFGPGTRLTVL.

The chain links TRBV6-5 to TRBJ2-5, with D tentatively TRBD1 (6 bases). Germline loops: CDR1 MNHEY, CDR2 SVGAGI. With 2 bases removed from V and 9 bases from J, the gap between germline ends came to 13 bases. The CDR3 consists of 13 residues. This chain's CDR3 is CASSYNRELSQYF. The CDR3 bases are TGTGCCAGCAGTTACAACAGGGAATTGTCCCAGTACTTC.

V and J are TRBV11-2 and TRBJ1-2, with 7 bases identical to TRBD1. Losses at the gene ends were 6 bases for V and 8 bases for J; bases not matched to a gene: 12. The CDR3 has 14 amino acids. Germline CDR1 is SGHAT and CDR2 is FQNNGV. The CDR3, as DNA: TGTGCCAGCAGGGATACAGGGGCAGGAAGAGGCTACACCTTC. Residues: CASRDTGAGRGYTF.

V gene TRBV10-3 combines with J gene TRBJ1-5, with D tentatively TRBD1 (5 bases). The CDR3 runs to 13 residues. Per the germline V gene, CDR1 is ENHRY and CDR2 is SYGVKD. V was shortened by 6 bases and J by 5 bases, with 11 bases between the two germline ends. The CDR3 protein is CAIRGGIDQPQHF. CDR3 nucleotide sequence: TGTGCCATCAGGGGGGGAATAGATCAGCCCCAGCATTTT.

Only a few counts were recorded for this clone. DNA for the CDR3: TGTGCCAGCAGCGTAGACGGGGTAGAGAACACTGAAGCTTTCTTT. It is translated as CASSVDGVENTEAFF. V gene TRBV9 combines with J gene TRBJ1-1; no clear D. Germline CDR1 reads SGDLS; CDR2 reads YYNGEE. This CDR3 has 15 amino acids. V was clipped by 0 bases and J by 1 base, with 10 bases between them.

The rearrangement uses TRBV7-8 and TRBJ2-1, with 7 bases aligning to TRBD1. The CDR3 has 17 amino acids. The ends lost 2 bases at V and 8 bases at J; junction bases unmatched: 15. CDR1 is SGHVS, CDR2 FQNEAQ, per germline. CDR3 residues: CASSLPKDRVRSHEQFF. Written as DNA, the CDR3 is TGTGCCAGCAGCTTACCAAAAGACAGGGTTCGCTCCCATGAGCAGTTCTTC.

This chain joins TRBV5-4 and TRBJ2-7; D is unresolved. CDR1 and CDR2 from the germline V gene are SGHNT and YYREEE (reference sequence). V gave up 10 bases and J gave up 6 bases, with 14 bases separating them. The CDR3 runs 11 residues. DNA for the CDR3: TGTGCCTCCAATTTGTGGGGCGAGCAGTACTTC. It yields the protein CASNLWGEQYF.

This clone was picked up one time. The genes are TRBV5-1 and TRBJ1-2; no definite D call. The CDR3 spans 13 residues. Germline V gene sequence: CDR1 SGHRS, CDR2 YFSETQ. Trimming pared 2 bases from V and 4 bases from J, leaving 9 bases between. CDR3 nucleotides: TGCGCCAGCAGCTTTGGGCTCAGCTATGGCTACACCTTC. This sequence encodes CASSFGLSYGYTF.

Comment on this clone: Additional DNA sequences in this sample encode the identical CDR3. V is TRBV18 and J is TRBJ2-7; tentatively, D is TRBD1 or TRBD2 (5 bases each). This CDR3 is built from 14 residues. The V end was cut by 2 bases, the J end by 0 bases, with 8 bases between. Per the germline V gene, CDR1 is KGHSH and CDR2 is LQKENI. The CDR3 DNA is TGTGCCAGCTCACCAGGGGGAAGCTCCTACGAGCAGTACTTC. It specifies CASSPGGSSYEQYF.

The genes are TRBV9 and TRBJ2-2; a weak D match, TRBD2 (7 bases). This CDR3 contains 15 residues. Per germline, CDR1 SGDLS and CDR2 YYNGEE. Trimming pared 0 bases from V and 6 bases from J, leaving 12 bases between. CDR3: CASSVGGGAAGELFF. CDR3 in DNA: TGTGCCAGCAGCGTAGGTGGGGGGGCCGCCGGGGAGCTGTTTTTT.